The subject of this entry is one T cell receptor beta chain. No antigen is known for it. The entry originates in a study of shared clonotypes between healthy human individuals. Findings and caveats of the study: Relative to clonotypes present in all four donors, those not shared had lower generation probabilities.

This CDR3 is 18 amino acids long. The V gene's germline CDR1 is SGDLS and CDR2 YYNGEE. V was shortened by 4 bases and J by 0 bases, with 17 bases between the two germline ends. CD45RA-negative memory and CD45RA+ naive subsets were split from the CD4+ cells. Sequenced by immunoSEQ multiplex PCR; TCRdb stores in-frame clones only, minus some. The sample lists roughly 530,000 clones; almost 97% were seen once. The receptor's source is a woman between 25 and 40 years old in good health. The chain is built from TRBV9 and TRBJ2-6; the D is unclear. Input material: naive CD4+ T cells sorted from blood. Subset defined: CD45RA+ positively selected. Here the CDR3 DNA reads TGTGCCAGCAGCCCCTCCGGAAGACGGAGCTCTGGGGCCAACGTCCTGACTTTC. This encodes CASSPSGRRSSGANVLTF.